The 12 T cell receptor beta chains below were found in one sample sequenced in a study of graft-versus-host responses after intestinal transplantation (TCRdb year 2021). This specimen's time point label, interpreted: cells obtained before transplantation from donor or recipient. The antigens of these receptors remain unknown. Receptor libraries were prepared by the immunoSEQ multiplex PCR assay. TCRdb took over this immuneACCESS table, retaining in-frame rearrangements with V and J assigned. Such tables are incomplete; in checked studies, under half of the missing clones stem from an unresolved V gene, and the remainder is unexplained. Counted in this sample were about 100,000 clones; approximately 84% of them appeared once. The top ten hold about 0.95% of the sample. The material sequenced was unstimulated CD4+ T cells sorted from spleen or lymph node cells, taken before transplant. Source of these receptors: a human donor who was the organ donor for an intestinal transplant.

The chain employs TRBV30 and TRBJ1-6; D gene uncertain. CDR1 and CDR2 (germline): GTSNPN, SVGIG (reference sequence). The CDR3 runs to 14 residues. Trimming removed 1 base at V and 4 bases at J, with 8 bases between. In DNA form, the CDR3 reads TGTGCCTGGAGTGCTTCACGGTATAATTCACCCCTCCACTTT. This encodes CAWSASRYNSPLHF.

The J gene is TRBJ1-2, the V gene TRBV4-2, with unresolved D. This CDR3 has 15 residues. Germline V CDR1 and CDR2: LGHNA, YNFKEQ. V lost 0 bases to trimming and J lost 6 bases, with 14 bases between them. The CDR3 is CASSQDRPDHDGYTF. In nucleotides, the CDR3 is TGTGCCAGCAGCCAAGATAGGCCAGATCACGATGGCTACACCTTC.

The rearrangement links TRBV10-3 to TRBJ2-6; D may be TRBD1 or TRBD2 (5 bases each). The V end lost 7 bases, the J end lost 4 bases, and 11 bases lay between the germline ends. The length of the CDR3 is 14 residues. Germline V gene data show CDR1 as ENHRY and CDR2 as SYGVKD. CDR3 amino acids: CAITPGTGANVLTF. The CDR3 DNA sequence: TGTGCCATCACCCCTGGGACCGGGGCCAACGTCCTGACTTTC.

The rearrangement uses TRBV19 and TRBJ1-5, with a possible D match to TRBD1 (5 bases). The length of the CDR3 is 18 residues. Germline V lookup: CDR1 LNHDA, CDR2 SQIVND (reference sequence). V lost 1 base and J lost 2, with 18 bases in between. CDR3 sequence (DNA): TGTGCCAGTAGTATAGTCAGGGACCGAAGGTTCGGCAATCAGCCCCAGCATTTT. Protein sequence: CASSIVRDRRFGNQPQHF.

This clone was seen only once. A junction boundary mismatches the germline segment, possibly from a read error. The CDR3 spells CATRSISAGGYNEQFF. In nucleotides, the CDR3 is TGTGCCACCCGCAGTATATCGGCAGGGGGCTACAATGAGCAGTTCTTC. This sequence joins TRBV15 and TRBJ2-1; 7 nucleotides align to TRBD1. The CDR3 runs to 16 residues. CDR1 LNHNV and CDR2 YYDKDF come from the germline V gene (reference sequence).

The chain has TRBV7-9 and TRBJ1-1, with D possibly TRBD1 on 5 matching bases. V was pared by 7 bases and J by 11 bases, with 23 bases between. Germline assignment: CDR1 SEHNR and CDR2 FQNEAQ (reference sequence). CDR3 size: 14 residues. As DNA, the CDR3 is TGTGCCAGCATCCCGGGGACCCGACGTGTCGATGCTTTCTTT. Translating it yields CASIPGTRRVDAFF.

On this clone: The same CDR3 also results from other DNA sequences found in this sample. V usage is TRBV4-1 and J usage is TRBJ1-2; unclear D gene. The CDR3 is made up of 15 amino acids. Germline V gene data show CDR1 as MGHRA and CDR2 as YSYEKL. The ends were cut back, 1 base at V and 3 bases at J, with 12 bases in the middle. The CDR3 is CASSQVRQQYYGYTF. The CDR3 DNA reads TGCGCCAGCAGCCAAGTGAGGCAGCAGTACTATGGCTACACCTTC.

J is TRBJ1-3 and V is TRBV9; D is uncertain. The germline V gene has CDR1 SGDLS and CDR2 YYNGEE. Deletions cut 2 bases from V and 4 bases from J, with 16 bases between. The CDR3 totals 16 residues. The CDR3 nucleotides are TGTGCCAGCAGCGTCGCGGGTTTCTCCTCCGGAAACACCATATATTTT. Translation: CASSVAGFSSGNTIYF.

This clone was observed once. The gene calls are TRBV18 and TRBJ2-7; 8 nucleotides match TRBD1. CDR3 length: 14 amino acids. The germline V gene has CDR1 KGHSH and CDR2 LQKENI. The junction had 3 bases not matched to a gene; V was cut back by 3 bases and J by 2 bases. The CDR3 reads CASSPPQGAYEQYF. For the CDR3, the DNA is TGTGCCAGCTCACCCCCACAGGGGGCCTACGAGCAGTACTTC.

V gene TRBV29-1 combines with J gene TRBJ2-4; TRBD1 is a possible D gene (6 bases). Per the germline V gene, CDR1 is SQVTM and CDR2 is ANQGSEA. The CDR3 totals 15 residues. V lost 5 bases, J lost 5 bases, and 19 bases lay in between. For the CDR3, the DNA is TGCAGCGTTTCGTACCACTTGGGGGCTGAAAACATTCAGTACTTC. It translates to CSVSYHLGAENIQYF.

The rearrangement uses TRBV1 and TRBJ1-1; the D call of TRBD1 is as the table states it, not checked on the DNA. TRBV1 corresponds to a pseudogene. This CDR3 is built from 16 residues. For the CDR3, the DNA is TGCACCAGCAGCCAAGAGGCGACAGGGTCGGCCACTGAAGCTTTCTTT. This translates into CTSSQEATGSATEAFF.

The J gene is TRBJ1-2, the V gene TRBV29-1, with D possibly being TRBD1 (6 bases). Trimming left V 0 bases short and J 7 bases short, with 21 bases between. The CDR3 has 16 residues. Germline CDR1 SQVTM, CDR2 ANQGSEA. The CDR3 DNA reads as TGCAGCGTTGAAGATTGGGAAGCGGGGGGGCGCAGTGGCTACACCTTC. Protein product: CSVEDWEAGGRSGYTF.